This T cell receptor beta chain derives from a study of early T cells in non-severe SARS-CoV-2 infection. Study-wide results and limits: Lookups in VDJdb leaned toward anti-spike CD8 responses and missed private and CD4 specificities.

TCRdb processed the 5' RACE reads anew with MiXCR; each CDR3 protein has one entry. Here the sample spans more than 80,000 distinct CDR3 sequences, 9.5% to 12% being singletons. The CDR3 is made up of 14 amino acids. The V gene end was trimmed by 3 bases and the J gene end by 8 bases; junction bases not matched to a gene: 5. From germline, CDR1 is KGHSH and CDR2 LQKENI. A few counts support this clonotype. Its antigen is not identified. This clonotype originated in an adult who was a healthcare worker with PCR-confirmed SARS-CoV-2 infection or an uninfected control (not recorded which). The rearrangement joins TRBV18 to TRBJ2-1, with TRBD1 identical over 9 bases. The sample was whole blood. CDR3 nucleotides: TGTGCCAGCTCACCGGGACAGGGTATAGATGAGCAGTTCTTC. It specifies CASSPGQGIDEQFF.